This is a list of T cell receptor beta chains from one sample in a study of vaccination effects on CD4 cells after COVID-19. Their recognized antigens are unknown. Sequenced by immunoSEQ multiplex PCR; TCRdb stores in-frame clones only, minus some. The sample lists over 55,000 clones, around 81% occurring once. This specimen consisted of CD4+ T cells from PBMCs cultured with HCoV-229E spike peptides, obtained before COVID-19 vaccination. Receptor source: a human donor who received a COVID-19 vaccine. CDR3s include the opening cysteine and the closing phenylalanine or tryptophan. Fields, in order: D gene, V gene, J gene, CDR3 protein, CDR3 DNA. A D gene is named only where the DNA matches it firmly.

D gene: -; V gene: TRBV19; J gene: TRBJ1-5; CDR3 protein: CASVVVGGNQPQHF; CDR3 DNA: TGTGCCAGTGTCGTAGTGGGGGGCAATCAGCCCCAGCATTTT
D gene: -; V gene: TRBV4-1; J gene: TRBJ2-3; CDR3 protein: CASSHMRTSSTDTQYF; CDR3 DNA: TGCGCCAGCAGCCACATGCGGACCAGTAGCACAGATACGCAGTATTTT
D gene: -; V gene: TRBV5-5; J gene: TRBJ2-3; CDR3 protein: CASSRGTDTQYF; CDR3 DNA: TGTGCCAGCAGCCGGGGCACAGATACGCAGTATTTT
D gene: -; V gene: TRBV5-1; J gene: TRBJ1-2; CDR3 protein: CASSLSPTGYGYTF; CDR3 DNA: TGCGCCAGCAGCTTATCCCCGACAGGCTATGGCTACACCTTC
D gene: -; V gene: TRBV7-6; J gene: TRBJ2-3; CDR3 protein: CASSLLVQKPDTQYF; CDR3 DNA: TGTGCCAGCAGCTTATTGGTCCAAAAGCCAGATACGCAGTATTTT
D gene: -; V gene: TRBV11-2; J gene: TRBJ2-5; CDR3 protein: CASKTFKGRAYETQYF; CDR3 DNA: TGTGCCAGTAAAACTTTCAAGGGCCGAGCATACGAGACCCAGTACTTC
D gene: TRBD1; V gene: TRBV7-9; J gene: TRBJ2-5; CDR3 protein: CASSFGTGGSGETQYF; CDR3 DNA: TGTGCCAGCAGCTTTGGGACAGGGGGCTCCGGAGAGACCCAGTACTTC
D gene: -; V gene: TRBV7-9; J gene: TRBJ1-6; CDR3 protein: CASSRGSPLHF; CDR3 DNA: TGTGCCAGCAGCCGAGGGTCACCCCTCCACTTT
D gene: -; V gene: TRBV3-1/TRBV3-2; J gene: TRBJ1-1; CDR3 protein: CASSRGDANEAFF; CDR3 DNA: TGTGCCAGCAGCCGCGGAGATGCCAATGAAGCTTTCTTT
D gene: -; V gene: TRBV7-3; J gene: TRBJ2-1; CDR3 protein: CASSPGGTGRNEQFF; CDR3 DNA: TGTGCCAGCAGCCCGGGAGGGACAGGGAGGAATGAGCAGTTCTTC
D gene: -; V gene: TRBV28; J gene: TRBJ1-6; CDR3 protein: CASSPTRGANSPLHF; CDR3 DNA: TGTGCCAGCAGTCCGACTAGGGGGGCTAATTCACCCCTCCACTTT
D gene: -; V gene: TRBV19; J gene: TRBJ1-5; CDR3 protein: CASSHWGASQPQHF; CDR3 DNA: TGTGCCAGTAGTCACTGGGGGGCGAGTCAGCCCCAGCATTTT
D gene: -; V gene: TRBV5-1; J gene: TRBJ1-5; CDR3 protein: CASSLGGGAHQPQHF; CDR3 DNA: TGCGCCAGCAGCTTGGGAGGGGGGGCTCATCAGCCCCAGCATTTT
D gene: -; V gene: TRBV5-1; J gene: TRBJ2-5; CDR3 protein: CASSFNAGLGAQETQYF; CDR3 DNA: TGCGCCAGCAGCTTTAATGCCGGGCTTGGGGCACAAGAGACCCAGTACTTC
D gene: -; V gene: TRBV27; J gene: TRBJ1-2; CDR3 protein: CASSRRDGYGYTF; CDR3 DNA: TGTGCCAGCAGTCGCCGGGACGGGTATGGCTACACCTTC
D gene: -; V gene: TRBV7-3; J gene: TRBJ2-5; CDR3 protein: CASSLSGADQETQYF; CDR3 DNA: TGTGCCAGCAGCTTAAGCGGGGCGGATCAAGAGACCCAGTACTTC
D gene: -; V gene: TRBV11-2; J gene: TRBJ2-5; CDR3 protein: CASSLGGGETQYF; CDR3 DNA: TGTGCCAGCAGCTTAGGTGGGGGAGAGACCCAGTACTTC
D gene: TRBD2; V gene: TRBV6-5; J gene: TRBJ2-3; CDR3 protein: CASSLAGVPDTQYF; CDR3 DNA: TGTGCCAGCAGTTTGGCGGGAGTGCCAGATACGCAGTATTTT
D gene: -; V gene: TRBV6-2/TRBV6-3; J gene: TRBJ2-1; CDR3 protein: CASSYDRYNEQFF; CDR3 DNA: TGTGCCAGCAGTTACGACCGATACAATGAGCAGTTCTTC
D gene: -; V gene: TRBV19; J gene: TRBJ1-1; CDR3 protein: CASSFAMNTEAFF; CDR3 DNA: TGTGCCAGTAGTTTCGCAATGAACACTGAAGCTTTCTTT